This is a list of T cell receptor beta chains from one sample in a study of a mutant IDH1 vaccine in newly diagnosed glioma. Profiling relied on immunoSEQ multiplex PCR, and the TCRdb table lists in-frame clones only, not all of them. Here the sample spans 15,000 or so clones, just under 97% being singletons. The specimen was peripheral blood mononuclear cells (PBMCs), collected from a glioma patient treated with radiotherapy, temozolomide or both. These receptors were obtained from a woman in her late teens or twenties with glioma. Some clones in this sample may be carry-over from other donors' samples. The CDR3 runs from the conserved cysteine through the conserved F or W. A D gene is named only where the DNA matches it firmly. Only some rows state a clone size, as once, few, many or a class for expanded clones.

. | TRBJ2-7 | TRBV7-6 | . | CASAPSSLGDEQYF | TGTGCCAGCGCCCCCTCTAGCTTGGGCGACGAGCAGTACTTC
TRBD1 | TRBJ1-3 | TRBV5-6 | . | CASSLGTGAGNTIYF | TGTGCCAGCAGCTTGGGGACAGGGGCTGGAAACACCATATATTTT
. | TRBJ2-4 | TRBV7-9 | . | CASSLIGEFGIQYF | TGTGCCAGCAGCTTAATTGGGGAGTTCGGCATTCAGTACTTC
. | TRBJ2-3 | TRBV5-1 | . | CASSLGQSTDTQYF | TGCGCCAGCAGCTTAGGACAGAGCACAGATACGCAGTATTTT
TRBD2 | TRBJ2-7 | TRBV6-5 | . | CASSYSGLAGSYEQYF | TGTGCCAGCAGTTACTCCGGACTAGCGGGGTCCTACGAGCAGTACTTC
. | TRBJ1-5 | TRBV28 | once | CASSLGAGNQPQHF | TGTGCCAGCAGTTTAGGCGCCGGCAATCAGCCCCAGCATTTT
TRBD2 | TRBJ2-7 | TRBV11-3 | . | CASSLDGTSGSAEQYF | TGTGCCAGCAGCTTAGATGGGACTAGCGGGAGTGCCGAGCAGTACTTC
TRBD2 | TRBJ2-5 | TRBV5-6 | . | CASSPKTSGETQYF | TGTGCCAGCAGCCCAAAGACTAGCGGGGAGACCCAGTACTTC
. | TRBJ2-3 | TRBV6-6 | . | CASSYRQGVGDTQYF | TGTGCCAGCAGTTACCGGCAGGGAGTGGGGGATACGCAGTATTTT
. | TRBJ2-7 | TRBV27 | . | CASSFKGKEQYF | TGTGCCAGCAGTTTTAAGGGGAAGGAGCAGTACTTC
TRBD2 | TRBJ2-1 | TRBV2 | . | CASSEFAGEFF | TGTGCCAGCAGTGAATTTGCGGGGGAGTTCTTC
TRBD1 | TRBJ1-1 | TRBV29-1 | once | CSVVGTGGSNTEAFF | TGCAGCGTTGTGGGGACAGGGGGATCAAACACTGAAGCTTTCTTT
. | TRBJ2-4 | TRBV19 | . | CASERQGGIQYF | TGTGCCAGTGAGAGACAGGGAGGCATTCAGTACTTC
. | TRBJ1-2 | TRBV5-4 | . | CASTPEGGYGYTF | TGTGCCAGCACCCCAGAAGGCGGCTATGGCTACACCTTC
TRBD1 | TRBJ2-3 | TRBV5-6 | . | CASSKYSGTGVRRAQYF | TGTGCCAGCAGCAAATACTCCGGGACAGGGGTGCGTCGGGCGCAGTATTTT
. | TRBJ2-5 | TRBV18 | . | CASSPVSGETQYF | TGTGCCAGCTCACCCGTGTCGGGAGAGACCCAGTACTTC
. | TRBJ1-2 | TRBV2 | . | CASSGGGGDEGYGYTF | TGTGCCAGCAGTGGGGGTGGGGGCGACGAGGGCTATGGCTACACCTTC
TRBD1 | TRBJ1-5 | TRBV19 | . | CASSTTGDGQPQHF | TGTGCCAGTAGTACGACAGGGGATGGACAGCCCCAGCATTTT
TRBD2 | TRBJ2-7 | TRBV19 | . | CASSKLAGGSYEQYF | TGTGCCAGTAGTAAACTAGCGGGAGGCTCCTACGAGCAGTACTTC
. | TRBJ2-1 | TRBV25-1 | . | CASSDNEQFF | TGTGCCAGCAGTGACAATGAGCAGTTCTTC
. | TRBJ2-3 | TRBV6-1 | . | CASSVGRDYTQYF | TGTGCCAGTAGTGTTGGTAGGGATTATACGCAGTATTTT
. | TRBJ1-2 | TRBV9 | few | CASSVFSSWYGYTF | TGTGCCAGCAGCGTATTTAGTTCTTGGTATGGCTACACCTTC
. | TRBJ2-3 | TRBV9 | . | CASSVAQWGTDTQYF | TGTGCCAGCAGCGTGGCCCAATGGGGCACAGATACGCAGTATTTT
TRBD1 | TRBJ1-1 | TRBV6-6 | . | CASSPDRGNTEAFF | TGTGCCAGCAGTCCTGACAGGGGGAACACTGAAGCTTTCTTT
. | TRBJ2-3 | TRBV15 | . | CATSRATEFTDTQYF | TGTGCCACCAGCAGAGCGACTGAATTTACGGATACGCAGTATTTT
TRBD1 | TRBJ1-2 | TRBV6-5 | . | CASTLRTGYGYTF | TGTGCCAGCACTTTACGGACAGGCTATGGCTACACCTTC
TRBD1 | TRBJ2-2 | TRBV7-2 | . | CASSLVRQGNTGELFF | TGTGCCAGCAGCTTAGTACGACAGGGGAACACCGGGGAGCTGTTTTTT
. | TRBJ1-5 | TRBV19 | . | CASSTIATGSNQPQHF | TGTGCCAGTAGTACAATAGCGACAGGATCAAATCAGCCCCAGCATTTT
. | TRBJ2-1 | TRBV7-2 | . | CASSLGQVRSNEQFF | TGTGCCAGCAGCTTAGGGCAGGTGAGGTCCAATGAGCAGTTCTTC
. | TRBJ1-2 | TRBV14 | . | CASSQEAYYGYTF | TGTGCCAGCAGCCAAGAGGCGTACTATGGCTACACCTTC
TRBD2 | TRBJ2-7 | TRBV2 | . | CASRGTSGNFYEQYF | TGTGCCAGCAGGGGAACTAGCGGAAATTTCTACGAGCAGTACTTC
. | TRBJ2-7 | TRBV4-3 | . | CASSQGRGIHSYEQYF | TGCGCCAGCAGCCAAGGAAGGGGCATACACTCCTACGAGCAGTACTTC
TRBD1 | TRBJ1-6 | TRBV5-6 | . | CASSSIQGAMWNSPLHF | TGTGCCAGCAGCTCCATACAGGGGGCCATGTGGAATTCACCCCTCCACTTT
. | TRBJ2-3 | TRBV10-3 | . | CAISEFSSTDTQYF | TGTGCCATCAGTGAGTTTAGCAGCACAGATACGCAGTATTTT
TRBD1 | TRBJ1-3 | TRBV19 | once | CASSPGQGAFGNTIYF | TGTGCCAGTAGCCCGGGACAGGGGGCGTTTGGAAACACCATATATTTT
. | TRBJ2-7 | TRBV7-9 | . | CASSLGLGGSDEQYF | TGTGCCAGCAGCTTGGGGTTGGGGGGTTCCGACGAGCAGTACTTC
. | TRBJ2-7 | TRBV9 | few | CASSVALEQSGEQYF | TGTGCCAGCAGCGTAGCCTTGGAACAGTCCGGCGAGCAGTACTTC
. | TRBJ1-5 | TRBV19 | . | CASAPASNQPQHF | TGTGCCAGCGCGCCCGCGAGCAATCAGCCCCAGCATTTT
TRBD2 | TRBJ2-1 | TRBV29-1 | . | CSSRGEWSYNEQFF | TGCAGCTCCCGGGGGGAGTGGTCCTACAATGAGCAGTTCTTC
. | TRBJ2-1 | TRBV27 | . | CASSLLSVIGNEQFF | TGTGCCAGCAGTTTATTATCAGTAATTGGCAATGAGCAGTTCTTC
. | TRBJ2-3 | TRBV5-1 | . | CASSLGYQPTTDTQYF | TGCGCCAGCAGCTTGGGCTACCAGCCTACCACAGATACGCAGTATTTT
TRBD1 | TRBJ1-3 | TRBV6-6 | . | CASSNEDRGGNTIYF | TGTGCCAGCAGTAACGAGGACAGGGGAGGAAACACCATATATTTT
. | TRBJ2-4 | TRBV7-2 | . | CASSLDFGTQYF | TGTGCCAGCAGCTTAGACTTCGGCACTCAGTACTTC
. | TRBJ1-2 | TRBV11-2 | . | CASSSVGGIFYGYTF | TGTGCCAGCAGCTCGGTAGGAGGGATTTTCTACGGCTACACCTTC
. | TRBJ2-5 | TRBV30 | . | CACTPPQGGETQYF | TGTGCCTGCACCCCCCCACAGGGAGGTGAGACCCAGTACTTC
. | TRBJ2-1 | TRBV11-2 | . | CASSLVGTFYNEQFF | TGTGCCAGCAGCTTAGTAGGGACTTTCTACAATGAGCAGTTCTTC
. | TRBJ2-7 | TRBV6-1 | . | CASSDGSGSSYEQYF | TGTGCCAGCAGTGATGGTAGTGGCAGCTCCTACGAGCAGTACTTC
. | TRBJ2-5 | TRBV6-5 | . | CASSYSITGVQETQYF | TGTGCCAGCAGTTACTCAATAACAGGAGTACAAGAGACCCAGTACTTC
. | TRBJ2-7 | TRBV7-2 | few | CASSLGEFREQYF | TGTGCCAGCAGCTTAGGGGAATTTAGGGAGCAGTACTTC
. | TRBJ1-4 | TRBV19 | . | CASSQGRNEKLFF | TGTGCCAGTAGTCAGGGCAGGAATGAAAAACTGTTTTTT
. | TRBJ2-7 | TRBV28 | once | CASSLGAVSSYEQYF | TGTGCCAGCAGTTTGGGGGCAGTCAGCTCCTACGAGCAGTACTTC